The 27 T cell receptor beta chains below come from one sample, sequenced in a study of blood T cell repertoires in COVID-19 (dated by TCRdb to the early 2020s). Library prep was done by the immunoSEQ multiplex PCR assay. TCRdb took over this immuneACCESS table, retaining in-frame rearrangements with V and J assigned. Such tables are incomplete; in checked studies, under half of the missing clones stem from an unresolved V gene, and the remainder is unexplained. The sample includes 150,000 to 200,000 clones, with around 80% observed a single time. Jointly, the top ten make up around 20% of the sample. Source material: peripheral blood. Source of these receptors: a woman of 80 years or more with acute or convalescent COVID-19.

This sequence joins TRBV11-2 and TRBJ1-5; tentative D call: TRBD1 (5 bases). Germline-derived CDR1 and CDR2 are SGHAT and FQNNGV. This CDR3 region has 14 residues. Deletions cut 2 bases from V and 6 bases from J, with 11 bases between. Here the CDR3 reads CASSLSGIGQPQHF. The CDR3 DNA reads TGTGCCAGCAGCTTATCAGGGATTGGTCAGCCCCAGCATTTT.

The CDR3 nucleotides are TGTGCCAGTAGTATAACCCTCGGGCAGGGGAGTGAAAAACTGTTTTTT. Its translation: CASSITLGQGSEKLFF. The rearrangement uses TRBV19 and TRBJ1-4; D might be TRBD1 (6 bases). Trimming removed 2 bases at V and 7 bases at J, with 17 bases between. The CDR3 extends over 16 amino acids. Per germline, CDR1 LNHDA and CDR2 SQIVND (reference sequence).

This chain connects TRBV9 to TRBJ2-3; D is uncertain. V was clipped by 2 bases and J by 2 bases, with 3 bases between them. CDR1 is SGDLS and CDR2 is YYNGEE in the germline V gene. The CDR3 spans 12 residues. The CDR3 protein is CASSVYTDTQYF. The CDR3 coding sequence is TGTGCCAGCAGCGTTTACACAGATACGCAGTATTTT.

The count of this clone is one. This sequence joins TRBV30 and TRBJ1-1; 7 bases fit TRBD1. Germline trimming cut 5 bases from V and 0 bases from J; bases unmatched to any gene: 12. The germline V gene has CDR1 GTSNPN and CDR2 SVGIG (reference sequence). The CDR3 is 16 amino acids. The CDR3 DNA follows: TGTGCCTGGGAGCTTCCCTCGACAGGGATGAACACTGAAGCTTTCTTT. The encoded protein is CAWELPSTGMNTEAFF.

This chain uses TRBV7-9 with TRBJ2-1, with 8 bases that match TRBD1. The V gene end was trimmed by 4 bases and the J gene end by 12 bases; junction bases not matched to a gene: 5. From germline, CDR1 is SEHNR and CDR2 FQNEAQ (reference sequence). The CDR3 consists of 12 residues. The CDR3 DNA sequence: TGTGCCAGCAGCTCAGCCGGGACAGGGCAGTTCTTC. Translating it yields CASSSAGTGQFF.

This clone has only a few counts. The gene calls are TRBV28 and TRBJ1-5, with 9 bases aligning to TRBD1. CDR1 MDHEN and CDR2 SYDVKM come from the germline V gene. The CDR3 is made up of 16 amino acids. J lost 3 bases, V lost 5 bases, and 8 bases had no gene match. The CDR3: CASSISGTGYNQPQHF. For the CDR3, the DNA is TGTGCCAGCAGTATCTCCGGGACAGGGTACAATCAGCCCCAGCATTTT.

The chain has TRBV7-6 and TRBJ2-5, with TRBD2 matching over 12 bases. The germline V gene has CDR1 SGHVS and CDR2 FNYEAQ. The CDR3 consists of 16 residues. The V gene end was trimmed by 4 bases and the J gene end by 4 bases; junction bases not matched to a gene: 7. The CDR3 sequence: CASSSPSGGARETQYF. The CDR3 bases are TGTGCCAGCAGCTCCCCTAGCGGGGGGGCTCGAGAGACCCAGTACTTC.

Comment on this clone: One end of the junction does not line up with germline, which may come from a read error. The gene calls are TRBV3-1 (or the pseudogene TRBV3-2) and TRBJ2-1; perhaps TRBD2 as D (6 bases). Germline lookup yields CDR1 LGHDT and CDR2 YNNKEL (reference sequence). The CDR3 has 15 amino acids. The CDR3 spells CAGSQSPGVHNEQFF. CDR3 nucleotides: TGTGCCGGCAGCCAATCGCCGGGAGTCCACAATGAGCAGTTCTTC.

The chain links TRBV28 to TRBJ1-3; D perhaps matches TRBD1 (5 bases). The ends were cut back, 10 bases at V and 2 bases at J, with 9 bases in the middle. CDR3 length: 12 residues. Germline-derived CDR1 and CDR2 are MDHEN and SYDVKM. The CDR3 loop is CATEGAGNTIYF. The CDR3 DNA is TGTGCCACCGAAGGGGCTGGAAACACCATATATTTT.

The chain has TRBV27 and TRBJ2-3; 8 bases align to TRBD2. The CDR3 has 17 amino acids. V was pared by 1 base and J by 3 bases, with 9 bases of the junction left unmatched. In germline, CDR1 is MNHEY, CDR2 SMNVEV (reference sequence). CDR3 bases: TGTGCCAGCAGTTTATTAGGTGCGGGAGGATCTACAGATACGCAGTATTTT. Protein: CASSLLGAGGSTDTQYF.

The chain employs TRBV3-1 (or the pseudogene TRBV3-2) and TRBJ2-7, with TRBD1 matching over 8 bases. Germline V gene data show CDR1 as LGHDT and CDR2 as YNNKEL (reference sequence). V trimming: 0 bases; J trimming: 6 bases; junction bases outside the gene matches: 7. CDR3 length: 15 residues. The CDR3 is CASSQDSTGAFEQYF. Here the CDR3 DNA reads TGTGCCAGCAGCCAAGATTCGACAGGGGCCTTCGAGCAGTACTTC.

The chain combines TRBV6-5 with TRBJ1-5, with 7 nucleotides matching TRBD1. The CDR3 covers 13 residues. Germline V gives CDR1 MNHEY, CDR2 SVGAGI. V lost 7 bases to trimming and J lost 4 bases; unmatched junction nucleotides: 4. The CDR3 loop is CASIPTGNQPQHF. The CDR3 nucleotides are TGTGCCAGCATCCCGACAGGGAATCAGCCCCAGCATTTT.

CDR3 sequence reads: CASSPNLTPNEKLFF. As DNA, the CDR3 is TGTGCCAGCTCACCGAACTTGACACCGAATGAAAAACTGTTTTTT. The chain has TRBV18 and TRBJ1-4; D not resolved. V was clipped by 3 bases and J by 5 bases, with 13 bases between them. The CDR3 totals 15 residues. Per germline, CDR1 KGHSH and CDR2 LQKENI.

This clone was picked up a small number of times. The chain has TRBV3-1 (or the pseudogene TRBV3-2) and TRBJ1-5, with 9 bases aligning to TRBD1. Trimming at V came to 1 base and at J to 4 bases, leaving 2 bases not matched to a gene. This CDR3 region has 15 residues. CDR1 is LGHDT and CDR2 is YNNKEL in the germline V gene (reference sequence). The CDR3 nucleotides are TGTGCCAGCAGCCAAGGGGACAGGGAAAATCAGCCCCAGCATTTT. It yields the protein CASSQGDRENQPQHF.

The chain employs TRBV27 and TRBJ1-2; 7 bases agree with TRBD1. Germline-derived CDR1 and CDR2 are MNHEY and SMNVEV (reference sequence). The length of the CDR3 is 13 residues. V dropped 5 bases and J dropped 7; count of bases not matched to a gene: 7. The CDR3 DNA reads TGTGCCAGCAGTACCGAGGGGGCGGGTGGCTACACCTTC. It is translated as CASSTEGAGGYTF.

The chain has TRBV29-1 and TRBJ1-6, with 7 bases identical to TRBD1. The V segment lost 6 bases and the J segment 9 bases; nucleotides outside the gene matches: 5. The CDR3 is made up of 12 amino acids. Germline assignment: CDR1 SQVTM and CDR2 ANQGSEA. The CDR3 DNA follows: TGCAGCGTAGAGGACAGGTCTTCACCCCTCCACTTT. Translating it yields CSVEDRSSPLHF.

CDR3 DNA sequence: TGTGCCAGCAGTTACGCCCGGGACAGGCCCCTCAACTATGGCTACACCTTC. Amino acids: CASSYARDRPLNYGYTF. V is TRBV6-2 or TRBV6-3 and J is TRBJ1-2, with 8 bases aligning to TRBD1. The CDR3 has 17 amino acids. V was pared by 2 bases and J by 2 bases, with 10 bases of the junction left unmatched. Per germline, CDR1 MNHEY and CDR2 SVGEGT.

The chain has TRBV11-2 and TRBJ2-7; D not certain. The CDR3 consists of 13 residues. The germline V and J ends were trimmed by 0 bases and 4 bases, with 7 bases remaining between them. Germline V gene lookup returns CDR1 SGHAT and CDR2 FQNNGV. The chain's CDR3 is CASSLEGVYEQYF. The DNA for the CDR3 is TGTGCCAGCAGCTTAGAAGGAGTGTACGAGCAGTACTTC.

The chain has TRBV7-8 and TRBJ2-5; tentatively, D is TRBD1 (6 bases). V was pared by 6 bases and J by 6 bases, with 29 bases between. CDR3 length equals 18 residues. Germline loops: CDR1 SGHVS, CDR2 FQNEAQ. CDR3 residues: CASSRASVAGAGLKTQYF. CDR3 in DNA: TGTGCCAGCAGTCGCGCTTCGGTTGCAGGGGCTGGTTTGAAGACCCAGTACTTC.

The rearrangement joins TRBV6-5 to TRBJ1-6; D is uncertain. The germline CDR1 and CDR2 sequences are MNHEY and SVGAGI. CDR3 length: 14 amino acids. V was shortened by 5 bases and J by 5 bases, with 10 bases between the two germline ends. The chain's CDR3 is CASSLGPHNSPLHF. The DNA of the CDR3 is TGTGCCAGCAGTCTGGGCCCCCATAATTCACCCCTCCACTTT.

This clone was seen just once. V is TRBV6-5 and J is TRBJ1-1, with 9 nucleotides matching TRBD1. The CDR3 is made up of 15 amino acids. CDR1 and CDR2 (germline): MNHEY, SVGAGI. Germline trimming cut 4 bases from V and 1 base from J; bases unmatched to any gene: 4. CDR3 bases: TGTGCCAGCAGTTTTTCGACAGGGGGGAACACTGAAGCTTTCTTT. Its protein product is CASSFSTGGNTEAFF.

The V gene is TRBV6-5, the J gene TRBJ1-4; 10 bases are a match to TRBD1. Trimming cost V 2 bases and J 14 bases; bases outside gene matches: 11. The CDR3 contains 15 residues. Germline V gives CDR1 MNHEY, CDR2 SVGAGI. CDR3 protein: CASSYTTGTGEALFF. In nucleotides, the CDR3 is TGTGCCAGCAGTTACACGACCGGGACAGGGGAAGCCCTGTTTTTT.

The chain joins TRBV18 to TRBJ1-2, with TRBD1 as a possible D gene (5 bases). Germline V CDR1 and CDR2: KGHSH, LQKENI. The CDR3 is made up of 14 amino acids. V was pared by 2 bases and J by 7 bases, with 14 bases between. CDR3 amino acids: CASSPDSSIGGYTF. CDR3 in DNA: TGTGCCAGCTCACCAGACAGTTCTATCGGTGGCTACACCTTC.

This chain connects TRBV9 to TRBJ2-1; TRBD2 matches 8 bases. This CDR3 comprises 16 residues. The germline V gene has CDR1 SGDLS and CDR2 YYNGEE. V gave up 3 bases and J gave up 5 bases; unmatched junction bases: 10. The CDR3 DNA is TGTGCCAGCAGCGCCTCTGATAGCGGGGCCCACAATGAGCAGTTCTTC. It translates to CASSASDSGAHNEQFF. The whole variable domain, remainder taken from reference TRBV9 and TRBJ2-1, is DSGVTQTPKHLITATGQRVTLRCSPRSGDLSVYWYQQSLDQGLQFLIQYYNGEERAKGNILERFSAQQFPDLHSELNLSSLELGDSALYFCASSASDSGAHNEQFFGPGTRLTVL.

The chain recombines TRBV6-5 with TRBJ1-2, with TRBD1 as a possible D gene (5 bases). Looked up from germline, CDR1 is MNHEY and CDR2 is SVGAGI. This CDR3 region has 14 residues. The germline V and J ends were trimmed by 2 bases and 5 bases, with 12 bases remaining between them. The CDR3 sequence: CASSYRGRLYGYTF. In DNA, the CDR3 is TGTGCCAGCAGTTACAGGGGAAGGTTATATGGCTACACCTTC.

The J gene is TRBJ1-2, the V gene TRBV7-9; D remains unclear. The CDR3 has 15 residues. Per the germline V gene, CDR1 is SEHNR and CDR2 is FQNEAQ (reference sequence). Trimming cost V 5 bases and J 4 bases, with 17 bases left between them. The CDR3 DNA is TGTGCCAGCAGCACGACGTCGCGAGGTAGCTATGGCTACACCTTC. Residues: CASSTTSRGSYGYTF.

J is TRBJ1-2 and V is TRBV3-1 (or the pseudogene TRBV3-2); the D gene is possibly TRBD1 (6 bases). Per the germline V gene, CDR1 is LGHDT and CDR2 is YNNKEL (reference sequence). The CDR3 runs to 14 residues. Deletions cut 2 bases from V and 8 bases from J, with 15 bases between. Here the CDR3 reads CASSQNGGASGYTF. The CDR3 DNA is TGTGCCAGCAGCCAAAATGGGGGGGCGTCCGGCTACACCTTC.